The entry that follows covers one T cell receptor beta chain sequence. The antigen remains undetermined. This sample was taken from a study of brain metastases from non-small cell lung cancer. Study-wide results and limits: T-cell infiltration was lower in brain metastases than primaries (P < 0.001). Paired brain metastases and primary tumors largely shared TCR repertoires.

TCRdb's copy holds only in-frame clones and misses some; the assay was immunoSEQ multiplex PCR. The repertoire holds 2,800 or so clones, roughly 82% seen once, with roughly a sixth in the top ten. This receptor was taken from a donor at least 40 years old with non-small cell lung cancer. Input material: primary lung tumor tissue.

This CDR3 reads CASSAGSGVTQYF. As DNA, the CDR3 is TGTGCCAGCAGCGCGGGTTCGGGAGTGACCCAGTACTTC. V gene TRBV25-1 combines with J gene TRBJ2-5; a weak D match, TRBD2 (6 bases). V was cut by 6 bases and J by 7 bases, with 15 bases left in between. There are 13 residues in the CDR3. Germline values: CDR1 MGHDK, CDR2 SYGVNS.